This T cell receptor beta chain is drawn from a study of blood T cells in healthy people across ages. Using a J-beta primer mix together with a sample-barcoded 5' primer, a second PCR was run for about 6 to 11 cycles. TCRdb reprocessed the 5' RACE reads via MiXCR and lists one record per CDR3 protein. The top ten hold approximately 20% of the sample, which has roughly 800,000 distinct CDR3 sequences, roughly 60% seen once. This clonotype occurred once. No antigen is known for it. Findings and caveats of the study: Changes in expanded clonotypes were possibly confounded, as the CMV status of donors was unknown.

Sample: blood. The receptor comes from a man aged 25 to 40 in good health.

The CDR3 here is CASSYLGEETQYF. CDR3 nucleotide sequence: TGTGCCAGCAGTTACCTTGGGGAAGAGACCCAGTACTTC. V usage is TRBV6-2 or TRBV6-3 and J usage is TRBJ2-5; no reliable D call. Germline values: CDR1 MNHEY, CDR2 SVGEGT. Between the trimmed V and J ends, which lost 2 bases and 3 bases, there was a span of 7 bases. There are 13 residues in the CDR3.